Reported below is one T cell receptor beta chain. Its antigen is as yet unknown. The data were obtained in a study of blood T cells in healthy people across ages. Study-wide results and caveats: Without sorted subsets, naive and antigen-experienced compartments could not be conclusively compared. Among T cells, TCR beta diversity per million cells dropped roughly linearly as age rose.

Combining a sample-barcoded 5' primer with a J-beta primer mix, a second PCR ran for roughly 7 to 12 cycles. Each of the cDNA molecules was tagged by a template-switch adaptor with 12 random nucleotides. One entry per CDR3 protein results from TCRdb running MiXCR on the 5' RACE reads. The repertoire holds fewer than 2,000,000 distinct CDR3 sequences, roughly 43% seen once, with under 25% in the top ten. Every sample had a minimum of 6.5 million PBMCs isolated. Source material: blood. The receptor's source is a human donor in good health.

CDR3 in DNA: TGTGCCAGCACCGCGGACGGGAACATTCAGTACTTC. Translating gives CASTADGNIQYF. This chain joins TRBV2 and TRBJ2-4; D is uncertain. CDR3 length equals 12 residues. Germline CDR1 reads SNHLY; CDR2 reads FYNNEI. V dropped 7 bases and J dropped 7 bases, with 11 bases sitting between them.